This T cell receptor beta chain is drawn from a study of T-cell memory formation after mild COVID-19. TCRdb passed the 5' RACE reads through MiXCR, listing each CDR3 protein once. The repertoire holds about 400,000 distinct CDR3 sequences, with about 25% as singletons. There are a few counts of this clonotype. V shed 1 base and J shed 3 bases, with 18 bases lying between them. Germline V gene sequence: CDR1 LGHNA, CDR2 YNFKEQ. CDR3 length: 17 amino acids. Sequences were obtained from PBMCs or a T cell subset sorted from them (not recorded which). This chain joins TRBV4-2 and TRBJ2-5, with TRBD2 as a possible D gene (5 bases). The TCR originated in an adult woman who had mild COVID-19 (a few samples of this study predate the infection). Cell type and time point are not known. CDR3 region: CASSQGSGPGYEETQYF. Written as DNA, the CDR3 is TGTGCCAGCAGCCAAGGCTCCGGTCCGGGATATGAAGAGACCCAGTACTTC.